This TCR beta chain was identified during a study of T cells expressing NK-cell markers. Study-wide results and limits: Five or six of the donors carried dominant NKG2C+ clonotypes that took up roughly 1.0-8% of their CD8+ T cells.

Details on this clonotype: Its antigen remains unidentified.

The length of the CDR3 is 17 residues. Germline V lookup: CDR1 MDHEN, CDR2 SYDVKM. For each CDR3 protein, TCRdb gives one entry from its re-call of the 5' RACE reads, without DNA. The repertoire table contains some 190,000 distinct CDR3 sequences. The sequence came from a man aged 18 to 69 in good health. Sequences were obtained from blood T cells: a sorted CD56 or NKG2C T cell subset, CD4+ or CD8+ T cells, or bulk PBMC T cells (not recorded which). The chain couples TRBV28 to TRBJ1-5. CDR3: CASSLRQGNKGNQPQHF.